The 10 T cell receptor beta chains below come from one sample, sequenced in a study of T-cell memory formation after mild COVID-19. TCRdb itself ran the 5' RACE reads through MiXCR, one entry per CDR3 protein. This sample has a few hundred thousand distinct CDR3 sequences, with about a sixth found just once. The specimen was PBMCs or a T cell subset sorted from them (not recorded which). These receptors were collected from a young man who had mild COVID-19 (a few samples of this study predate the infection). Cell type and time point are not known.

The V and J genes are TRBV10-3 and TRBJ2-2, with D tentatively TRBD1 or TRBD2 (5 bases each). The CDR3 covers 16 residues. V was cut by 6 bases and J by 3 bases, with 17 bases left in between. The germline CDR1 and CDR2 sequences are ENHRY and SYGVKD. CDR3 nucleotide sequence: TGTGCCATCAGGAGCGGCAGGGCGGCAGACACCGGGGAGCTGTTTTTT. Translating gives CAIRSGRAADTGELFF.

This sequence joins TRBV12-3 or TRBV12-4 and TRBJ2-2, with 7 bases fitting TRBD1. The trim removed 9 bases at V and 3 bases at J, leaving 13 bases unmatched. The length of the CDR3 is 16 residues. The CDR3 DNA reads as TGTGCCAGTGCAAGGAAAGGGACAGAACACACCGGGGAGCTGTTTTTT. As protein: CASARKGTEHTGELFF.

This clonotype was seen a few times. J is TRBJ1-1 and V is TRBV7-2, with TRBD1 as a possible D gene (5 bases). V lost 3 bases, J lost 2 bases, and 10 bases lay in between. The CDR3 loop spans 14 amino acids. Germline-derived CDR1 and CDR2 are SGHTA and FQGNSA. CDR3 bases: TGTGCCAGCAGCTTCCGGGGCCTTAACACTGAAGCTTTCTTT. Protein product: CASSFRGLNTEAFF. The whole variable domain, remainder taken from reference TRBV7-2 and TRBJ1-1, is GAGVSQSPSNKVTEKGKDVELRCDPISGHTALYWYRQSLGQGLEFLIYFQGNSAPDKSGLPSDRFSAERTGGSVSTLTIQRTQQEDSAVYLCASSFRGLNTEAFFGQGTRLTVV.

The chain joins TRBV4-2 to TRBJ2-1, with 13 positions matching TRBD2. Germline V gives CDR1 LGHNA, CDR2 YNFKEQ. Unmatched junction bases numbered 6, after V lost 2 bases and J lost 8 bases. The CDR3 runs 16 residues. CDR3 nucleotides: TGTGCCAGCAGCCAATTCACTAGCGGGGGGGCCGATGAGCAGTTCTTC. It encodes CASSQFTSGGADEQFF.

The table lists this clonotype with a few counts. The genes are TRBV9 and TRBJ1-2, with a weak D call TRBD1 (5 bases). The CDR3 runs 13 residues. The V end was cut by 2 bases, the J end by 4 bases, with 9 bases between. Per the germline V gene, CDR1 is SGDLS and CDR2 is YYNGEE. The CDR3 here is CASSVSTVYGYTF. In DNA form, the CDR3 reads TGTGCCAGCAGCGTGTCGACAGTCTATGGCTACACCTTC.

The chain carries TRBV20-1 and TRBJ1-3, with unresolved D. Trimming cost V 5 bases and J 0 bases, with 11 bases left between them. The CDR3 length is 14 residues. Germline assignment: CDR1 DFQATT and CDR2 SNEGSKA (reference sequence). CDR3 nucleotides: TGCAGTGCTGGGGAGGAAAGCTCTGGAAACACCATATATTTT. Translation gives CSAGEESSGNTIYF.

This clonotype was seen ten or more times. The chain recombines TRBV7-9 with TRBJ1-6; D remains ambiguous. CDR3 length: 17 residues. V was trimmed by 0 bases and J by 8 bases, leaving 17 bases between them. The germline V gene has CDR1 SEHNR and CDR2 FQNEAQ (reference sequence). CDR3 coding DNA: TGTGCCAGCAGCTTAGCTGGTGTCGGGAGGGTGGATTCACCCCTCCACTTT. Translating gives CASSLAGVGRVDSPLHF.

Written as DNA, the CDR3 is TGTGCCAGCAGTTACCAGGGATTCTATGGCTACACCTTC. Protein: CASSYQGFYGYTF. The V and J genes are TRBV6-5 and TRBJ1-2; possible D gene TRBD1, 5 bases. The CDR3 totals 13 residues. Germline V gene lookup returns CDR1 MNHEY and CDR2 SVGAGI. With 2 bases removed from V and 4 bases from J, the gap between germline ends came to 8 bases.

This clonotype was seen more than once but under ten times. This chain links TRBV7-8 with TRBJ2-3; 7 bases align to TRBD2. Germline CDR1 is SGHVS and CDR2 is FQNEAQ. CDR3 length: 13 residues. The J segment lost 6 bases and the V segment lost 5 bases, leaving 5 bases of the junction unmatched. The CDR3 loop is CASSTAGEDTQYF. DNA of the CDR3: TGTGCCAGCAGCACGGCGGGGGAGGATACGCAGTATTTT.

This clonotype has at least ten counts. J is TRBJ2-4 and V is TRBV6-2 or TRBV6-3, with D perhaps TRBD1 (7 bases). The germline V gene has CDR1 MNHEY and CDR2 SVGEGT. The CDR3 spans 14 residues. Deletions cut 4 bases from V and 6 bases from J, with 13 bases between. The CDR3 nucleotides are TGTGCCAGCAGTTCGGGGGACAGTTTAAACATTCAGTACTTC. Residues: CASSSGDSLNIQYF.